The 10 T cell receptor beta chains below come from one sample, sequenced in a study of cytomegalovirus exposure and HLA in healthy donors. Researchers ran the PCR with 60 Vbeta and 13 Jbeta primers. Clones were sequenced by immunoSEQ multiplex PCR, and TCRdb holds only the in-frame ones, with some missing. The data contain tens of thousands of clones, roughly 83% of them singletons. The specimen sequenced was PBMCs. The receptors shown here come from a man between 18 and 35 years old in good health and CMV-seronegative.

The chain links TRBV5-1 to TRBJ2-7, with D possibly being TRBD2 (5 bases). In germline, CDR1 is SGHRS, CDR2 YFSETQ. V shed 4 bases and J shed 1 base, with 12 bases lying between them. The CDR3 is 14 amino acids. The CDR3 bases are TGCGCCAGCAGCCCCCTGGACTTGTCCTACGAGCAGTACTTC. This codes for CASSPLDLSYEQYF.

The chain is built from TRBV28 and TRBJ1-5; D unresolved. The CDR3 has 14 residues. Trimming removed 2 bases at V and 7 bases at J, with 12 bases between. Per the germline V gene, CDR1 is MDHEN and CDR2 is SYDVKM. In DNA form, the CDR3 reads TGTGCCAGCAGTTTACTAAAAGCCGGGCAGCCCCAGCATTTT. It specifies CASSLLKAGQPQHF.

The chain joins TRBV7-8 to TRBJ2-3; 7 nucleotides agree with TRBD1. There are 15 residues in the CDR3. The trim removed 8 bases at V and 2 bases at J, leaving 10 bases unmatched. Germline V CDR1 and CDR2: SGHVS, FQNEAQ. The CDR3 here is CASALAGGPTDTQYF. The CDR3 bases are TGTGCCAGCGCACTCGCAGGGGGACCCACAGATACGCAGTATTTT.

Only one count was recorded for this clone. V usage is TRBV7-6 and J usage is TRBJ2-2; 11 bases map to TRBD1. CDR3 length: 16 residues. Per germline, CDR1 SGHVS and CDR2 FNYEAQ. The junction had 8 bases not matched to a gene; V was cut back by 5 bases and J by 6 bases. The CDR3 here is CASSPWDRGAPGELFF. The CDR3 DNA reads as TGTGCCAGCAGCCCGTGGGACAGGGGGGCTCCCGGGGAGCTGTTTTTT.

This chain joins TRBV6-6 and TRBJ2-7, with TRBD1 identical over 7 bases. Losses at the gene ends were 8 bases for V and 2 bases for J; bases not matched to a gene: 15. CDR1 and CDR2 (germline): MNHNY, SVGAGI (reference sequence). The CDR3 is 16 amino acids. In DNA, the CDR3 is TGTGCCAGCTGGGGAAAAAGACAGGGCAAGACCTACGAGCAGTACTTC. Protein sequence: CASWGKRQGKTYEQYF.

The chain joins TRBV6-5 to TRBJ2-7, with D possibly being TRBD1 or TRBD2 (7 bases each). This CDR3 is built from 16 residues. Trimming shortened V by 6 bases and J by 4 bases, and 22 bases separated the two germline ends. Germline CDR1 and CDR2: MNHEY and SVGAGI. The DNA for the CDR3 is TGTGCCAGCAGCTACGGGGGGACAGCGTTATTTTACGAGCAGTACTTC. Amino acid sequence: CASSYGGTALFYEQYF.

CDR3 sequence reads: CASSLAPGGYTF. As DNA, the CDR3 is TGTGCCAGCAGCTTAGCTCCGGGTGGCTACACCTTC. The chain employs TRBV11-2 and TRBJ1-2; D is unclear. V gave up 1 base and J gave up 7 bases, with 7 bases separating them. Germline V gene sequence: CDR1 SGHAT, CDR2 FQNNGV. The CDR3 totals 12 residues.

This chain uses TRBV5-4 with TRBJ2-5, with D hard to call. The CDR3 loop spans 14 amino acids. Germline V gene lookup returns CDR1 SGHNT and CDR2 YYREEE (reference sequence). V shed 1 base and J shed 2 bases, with 9 bases lying between them. This chain's CDR3 is CASSLQSGQETQYF. Here the CDR3 DNA reads TGTGCCAGCAGCTTGCAGTCAGGTCAAGAGACCCAGTACTTC.

The chain employs TRBV7-8 and TRBJ2-1; 8 nucleotides align to TRBD2. Germline V lookup: CDR1 SGHVS, CDR2 FQNEAQ. The CDR3 runs to 15 residues. The V and J ends lost 7 bases and 6 bases, in that order; junction bases with no gene match: 11. CDR3 residues: CASTPFTSGLNEQFF. As DNA, the CDR3 is TGTGCCAGCACCCCTTTCACTAGCGGCCTCAATGAGCAGTTCTTC.

As to this clone: The sample contains more than one DNA sequence encoding this CDR3. The chain carries TRBV5-1 and TRBJ2-1; 9 positions match TRBD2. V was pared by 2 bases and J by 0 bases, with 3 bases of the junction left unmatched. This CDR3 has 16 amino acids. CDR1 SGHRS and CDR2 YFSETQ come from the germline V gene. The CDR3 DNA follows: TGCGCCAGCAGCTTTAATAGCGGGAGCTCCTACAATGAGCAGTTCTTC. Amino acid sequence: CASSFNSGSSYNEQFF.